The TCR beta chain under discussion was sequenced for a study of blood T cell repertoires in COVID-19. About the research overall: Material from acute and convalescent COVID-19 was sourced from the United States, Italy and Spain.

Clones were sequenced by immunoSEQ multiplex PCR, and TCRdb holds only the in-frame ones, with some missing. Of about 270,000 clones in the sample, around 90% were seen once. Ages ranged from about 18 to 89 years, with residence in about 23 US areas. J was trimmed by 2 bases and V by 4 bases; bases with no gene match: 12. The CDR3 has 18 amino acids. CDR1 is LGHNA and CDR2 is YNFKEQ in the germline V gene. The chain carries TRBV4-2 and TRBJ2-2; TRBD1 agrees at 8 bases. Sequenced material: PBMCs or T cells enriched from blood (not recorded which). The TCR was taken from a woman aged 25 to 39 with acute COVID-19. CDR3: CASSPQAPQGANTGELFF. CDR3 in DNA: TGTGCCAGCAGCCCTCAGGCCCCGCAGGGGGCCAACACCGGGGAGCTGTTTTTT.